This T cell receptor beta chain was profiled in a study of blood T cell repertoires in COVID-19. Background on the study: T cells, B-cell-depleted T cells, or PBMCs supplied cDNA or gDNA.

How the authors handled the data: Reference gene primer amplification gave estimated nucleated cell counts. The repertoire was sequenced with immunoSEQ multiplex PCR; TCRdb's copy has only in-frame clones and lacks some. From that table come the V and J calls and clone size; the DNA was used to work out D and trimming. Among approximately 250,000 clones, approximately 89% were seen once, and the ten largest hold approximately 1.5%. The CDR3 has 13 residues. Germline CDR1 is SGHTA and CDR2 is FQGNSA. J lost 5 bases, V lost 3 bases, and 3 bases had no gene match. The chain couples TRBV7-2 to TRBJ2-5, with 7 bases identical to TRBD1. This clonotype was obtained from a woman in her sixties or seventies who had recovered from COVID-19. Sequencing input: peripheral blood. CDR3 sequence reads: CASSFHRGETQYF. The CDR3 DNA sequence: TGTGCCAGCAGCTTCCACAGGGGCGAGACCCAGTACTTC.